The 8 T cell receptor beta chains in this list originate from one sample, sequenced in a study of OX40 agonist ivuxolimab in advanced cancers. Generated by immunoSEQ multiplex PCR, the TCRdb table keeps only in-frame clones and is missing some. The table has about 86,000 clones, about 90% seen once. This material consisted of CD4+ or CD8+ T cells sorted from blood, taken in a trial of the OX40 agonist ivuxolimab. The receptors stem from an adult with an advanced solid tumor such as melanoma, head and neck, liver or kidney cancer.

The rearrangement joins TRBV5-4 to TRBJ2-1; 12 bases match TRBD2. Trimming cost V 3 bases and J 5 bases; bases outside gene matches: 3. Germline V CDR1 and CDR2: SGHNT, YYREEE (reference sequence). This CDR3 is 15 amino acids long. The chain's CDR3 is CASSSTSGSHNEQFF. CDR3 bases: TGTGCCAGCAGCTCGACTAGCGGGAGTCACAATGAGCAGTTCTTC.

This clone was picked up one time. The CDR3: CASSYGTGRGAFF. In DNA form, the CDR3 reads TGTGCCAGCAGTTACGGGACAGGGCGGGGAGCTTTCTTT. V and J are TRBV6-5 and TRBJ1-1, with 9 bases lining up with TRBD1. The CDR3 has 13 residues. CDR1 MNHEY and CDR2 SVGAGI come from the germline V gene. With V trimmed by 2 bases and J by 10 bases, 5 bases remained unmatched.

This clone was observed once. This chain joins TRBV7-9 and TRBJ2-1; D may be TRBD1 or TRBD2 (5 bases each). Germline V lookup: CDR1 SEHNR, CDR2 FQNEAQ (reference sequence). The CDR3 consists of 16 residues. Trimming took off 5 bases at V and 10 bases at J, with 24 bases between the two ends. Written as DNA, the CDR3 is TGTGCCAGCAGCCGCCCGTTGGGAACCGGGTGGGGGGAGCAGTTCTTC. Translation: CASSRPLGTGWGEQFF.

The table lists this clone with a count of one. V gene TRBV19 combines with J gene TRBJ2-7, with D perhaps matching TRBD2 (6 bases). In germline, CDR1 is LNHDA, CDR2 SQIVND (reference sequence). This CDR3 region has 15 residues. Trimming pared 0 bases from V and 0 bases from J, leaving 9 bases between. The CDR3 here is CASSIEGGTSYEQYF. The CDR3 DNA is TGTGCCAGTAGTATAGAGGGCGGGACCTCCTACGAGCAGTACTTC.

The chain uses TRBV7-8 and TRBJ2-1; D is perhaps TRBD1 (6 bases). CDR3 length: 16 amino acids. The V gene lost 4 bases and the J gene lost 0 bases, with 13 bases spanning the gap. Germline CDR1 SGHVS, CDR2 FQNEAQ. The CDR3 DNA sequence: TGTGCCAGCAGCTCCTCACAGGGCTCCTCCTACAATGAGCAGTTCTTC. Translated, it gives CASSSSQGSSYNEQFF.

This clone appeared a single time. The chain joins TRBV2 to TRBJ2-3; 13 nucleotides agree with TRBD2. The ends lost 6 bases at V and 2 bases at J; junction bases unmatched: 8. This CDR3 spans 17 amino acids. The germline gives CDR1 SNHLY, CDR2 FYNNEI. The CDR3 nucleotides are TGTGCCAGCAGGTCCCCACTAGCGGGAGGGCTCACAGATACGCAGTATTTT. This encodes CASRSPLAGGLTDTQYF.

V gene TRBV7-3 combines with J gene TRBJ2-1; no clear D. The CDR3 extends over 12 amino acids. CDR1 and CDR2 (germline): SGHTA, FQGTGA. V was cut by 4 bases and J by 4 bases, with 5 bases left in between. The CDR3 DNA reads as TGTGCCAGCAGCTCGCAATACAATGAGCAGTTCTTC. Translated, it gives CASSSQYNEQFF.

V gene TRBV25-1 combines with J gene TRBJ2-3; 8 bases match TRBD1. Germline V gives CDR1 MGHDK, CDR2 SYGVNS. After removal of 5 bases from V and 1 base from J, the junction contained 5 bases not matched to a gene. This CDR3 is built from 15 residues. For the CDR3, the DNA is TGTGCCAGCAGTTCCCCGGGACAGGGCACAGATACGCAGTATTTT. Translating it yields CASSSPGQGTDTQYF.